The 5 T cell receptor beta chains below all came from one sample that was sequenced in a study of blood T cell repertoires in COVID-19. Only in-frame clones appear in the TCRdb table, and some are missing; sequencing was by immunoSEQ multiplex PCR. This sample yields fewer than 450,000 clones, of which 88% are seen a single time; about 2.1% belongs to the top ten. The sample consisted of PBMCs or T cells enriched from blood (not recorded which). The receptors here all came from a woman aged 40 to 49 with acute COVID-19.

The chain links TRBV10-1 to TRBJ2-7; tentative D call: TRBD1 (5 bases). The CDR3 is made up of 16 amino acids. Germline assignment: CDR1 WNHNN and CDR2 SYGVQD (reference sequence). The V gene lost 7 bases and the J gene lost 4 bases, with 23 bases spanning the gap. The CDR3 spells CASTLDSFPNQYEQYF. The CDR3 nucleotides read TGCGCCAGCACCCTCGACAGTTTCCCGAATCAATACGAGCAGTACTTC.

The chain is built from TRBV2 and TRBJ1-2; TRBD1 might be the D (6 bases). V was shortened by 4 bases and J by 4 bases, with 19 bases between the two germline ends. Germline V gene data show CDR1 as SNHLY and CDR2 as FYNNEI. There are 16 residues in the CDR3. The CDR3 loop is CASSVRNQGKGYGYTF. DNA for the CDR3: TGTGCCAGCAGTGTAAGGAATCAGGGGAAGGGCTATGGCTACACCTTC.

The chain carries TRBV5-1 and TRBJ1-1; D is undetermined. The V end was cut by 1 base, the J end by 2 bases, with 9 bases between. Germline CDR1 is SGHRS and CDR2 is YFSETQ. The CDR3 length is 14 residues. CDR3 bases: TGCGCCAGCAGCTTGACAAACGTCAACACTGAAGCTTTCTTT. It translates to CASSLTNVNTEAFF.

The rearrangement joins TRBV5-4 to TRBJ2-5, with D possibly TRBD1 on 8 matching bases. This CDR3 contains 14 residues. Germline-derived CDR1 and CDR2 are SGHNT and YYREEE (reference sequence). V was cut by 4 bases and J by 5 bases, with 15 bases left in between. The DNA of the CDR3 is TGTGCCAGCAGCCGACAGGGGACTAAGGAGACCCAGTACTTC. It specifies CASSRQGTKETQYF.

This clone occurred a few times. The sample has other DNA sequences that encode this CDR3 too. The chain joins TRBV18 to TRBJ1-4; D unresolved. Trimming stripped 0 bases from V and 5 bases from J, with 7 bases between. Germline-derived CDR1 and CDR2 are KGHSH and LQKENI. The CDR3 consists of 14 residues. The CDR3 spells CASSPPSRNEKLFF. The CDR3 DNA sequence: TGTGCCAGCTCACCACCTTCTAGAAATGAAAAACTGTTTTTT.